This T cell receptor beta chain stems from a study of regulatory T cells in long-lasting Graves disease. Findings of the study overall: With persistent disease, TRBV28, TRBJ1-2 and TRBJ2-5 were the favored segments.

Time point reported: persistent/refractory GD, antithyroid drugs over 5 years with positive TRAb. RNA from PBMCs was the source of the TCR library. Diagnosing Graves' disease relied on the American Thyroid Association guidelines. Construction of TCR beta libraries relied on iRepertoire HTBI primers and on Arm-PCR targeting CDR3 regions. Each CDR3 protein is one row after TCRdb ran MiXCR on the multiplex PCR reads. This table holds over 450,000 distinct CDR3 sequences, around a fifth found once. This clonotype has a handful of counts. The antigen remains undetermined. The CDR3 sequence is 14 residues long. The V end was cut by 2 bases, the J end by 5 bases, with 8 bases between. Germline assignment: CDR1 KGHDR and CDR2 SFDVKD.

This chain uses TRBV24-1 with TRBJ2-2; D gene unclear. Sequenced here: peripheral blood mononuclear cells (PBMCs), sampled when the disease was refractory, from a patient treated with antithyroid drugs. The origin of this receptor is a female donor with Graves disease. The CDR3 loop reads CATSDSGWTGELFF. CDR3 DNA sequence: TGTGCCACCAGTGATTCCGGTTGGACCGGGGAGCTGTTTTTT.